This T cell receptor beta chain was identified during a study of breast tumors, draining lymph nodes, adjacent tissues. Study findings and constraints: The data were judged consistent with most tumor T cells coming from lymph node and expanding in tumor. Tumor TCR diversity was below lymph nodes but above nontumor tissue. Tumor T cell lymph node origin was a supported hypothesis, not proven.

The CDR3 spans 17 residues. The V end was cut by 0 bases, the J end by 2 bases, with 14 bases between. Germline V gene data show CDR1 as SGHAT and CDR2 as FQNNGV. With regard to this clonotype: The antigen remains undetermined.

Breast cancer patients provided tissue from their axillary draining lymph nodes. TCRdb re-called the multiplex PCR reads through MiXCR, storing one row per CDR3 protein. The table includes about 230,000 distinct CDR3 sequences, roughly 32% detected once. This chain uses TRBV11-2 with TRBJ2-1; no definite D call. This TCR came from a female donor with breast cancer. Some clones in this sample may be carry-over from other donors' samples. The sequenced material came from axillary lymph node tissue. CDR3 bases: TGTGCCAGCAGCTTAGATCAGGCGGCAATTGCCTACAATGAGCAGTTCTTC. Its protein product is CASSLDQAAIAYNEQFF.